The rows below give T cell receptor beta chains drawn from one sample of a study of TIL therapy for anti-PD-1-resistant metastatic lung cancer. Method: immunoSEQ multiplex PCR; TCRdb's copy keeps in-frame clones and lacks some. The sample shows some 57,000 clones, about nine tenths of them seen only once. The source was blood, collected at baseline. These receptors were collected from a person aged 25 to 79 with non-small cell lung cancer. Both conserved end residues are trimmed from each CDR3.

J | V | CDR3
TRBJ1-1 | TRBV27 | ASSLWPRGRTEAF
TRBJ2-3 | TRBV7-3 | ASSGTPGLAGGLTDTQY
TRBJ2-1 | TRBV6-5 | ASSSTSQQF
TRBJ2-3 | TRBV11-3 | ASSGGGVTDTQY
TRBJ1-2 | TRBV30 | AWSVAAGYGYT
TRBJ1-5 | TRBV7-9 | ASSLAHGGNQPQH
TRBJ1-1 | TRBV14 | ASSPGGLGSAF
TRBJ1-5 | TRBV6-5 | ASRGRDNQPQH
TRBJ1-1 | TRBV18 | ASSTDRGYEAF
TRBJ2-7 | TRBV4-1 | ASSQWDGPYEQY
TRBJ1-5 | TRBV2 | ASSALLGGPSNQPQH
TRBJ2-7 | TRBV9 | ASSPRGRIGLDEQY
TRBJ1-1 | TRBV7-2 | ASSYGGENTEAF
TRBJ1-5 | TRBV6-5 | ASRPGQGGNQPQH
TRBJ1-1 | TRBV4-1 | ASSQHLQGHTEAF
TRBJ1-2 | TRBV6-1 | ASSERTETYGYT
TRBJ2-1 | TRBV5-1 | ASSLDTASYNEQF
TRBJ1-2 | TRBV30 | AWRKANYGYT
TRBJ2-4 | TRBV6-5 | ASSPTGQNIQY
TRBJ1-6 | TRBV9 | ASSLRGEGDSPLH
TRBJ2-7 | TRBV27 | ASSSTGASYEQY
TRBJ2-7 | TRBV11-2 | ASSLGGTYEQY
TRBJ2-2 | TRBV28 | ASSFQYSGTGELF
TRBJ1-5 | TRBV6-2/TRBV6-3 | ASSYSSVGQPQH
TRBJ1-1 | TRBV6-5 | ASSSGTEAF
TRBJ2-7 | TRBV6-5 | ASSRTGSSYEQY
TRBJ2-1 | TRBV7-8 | ASSWAGREGRNEQF
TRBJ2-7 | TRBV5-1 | ASSFEANPYEQY
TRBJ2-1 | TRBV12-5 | ASGLVGGDEQF
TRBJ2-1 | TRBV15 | ATSRDPTREGGNEQF
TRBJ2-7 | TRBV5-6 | ASTKRDSGPYEQY
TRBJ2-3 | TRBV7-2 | ASSLVTGFTTDTQY
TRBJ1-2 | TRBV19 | ASSIVPPDRAVHYGYT
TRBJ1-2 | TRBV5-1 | ASSQGITGSLDYGYT
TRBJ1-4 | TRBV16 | ASSQSGQGSEKLF
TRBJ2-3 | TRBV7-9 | ASSLPTGVTDTQY
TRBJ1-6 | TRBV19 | ASKGATNSPLH
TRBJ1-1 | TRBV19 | ASSFRDLNTEAF
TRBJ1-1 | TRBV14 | ASSQPANTEAF
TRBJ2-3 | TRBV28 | ASSGDSPDTQY
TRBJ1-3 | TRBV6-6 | ASSLTGQGAGNTIY
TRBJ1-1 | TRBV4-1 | ASSQGILGRNMNTEAF
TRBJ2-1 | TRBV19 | ASRRTGGHEQF
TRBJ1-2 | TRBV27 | ASSFYGATNYGYT
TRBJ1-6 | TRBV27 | ASSPGGPLGALH
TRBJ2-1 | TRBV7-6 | ASSLSSRNPSMGNEQF
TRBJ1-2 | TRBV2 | ASRPHGNSNYGYT
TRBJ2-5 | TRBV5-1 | ASTRLRGQGETQY
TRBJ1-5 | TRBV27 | ASSLSRDRAWNTLY
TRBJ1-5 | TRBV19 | ASSIRGGNQPQH
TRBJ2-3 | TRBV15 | ATNPRRVGDTQY
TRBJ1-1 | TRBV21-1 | ASTMGGARTEAF
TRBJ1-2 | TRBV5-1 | ASSATSGYGYT
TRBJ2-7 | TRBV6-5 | ASSRSSAGNYEQY
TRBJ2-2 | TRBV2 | ASSPVTGELF